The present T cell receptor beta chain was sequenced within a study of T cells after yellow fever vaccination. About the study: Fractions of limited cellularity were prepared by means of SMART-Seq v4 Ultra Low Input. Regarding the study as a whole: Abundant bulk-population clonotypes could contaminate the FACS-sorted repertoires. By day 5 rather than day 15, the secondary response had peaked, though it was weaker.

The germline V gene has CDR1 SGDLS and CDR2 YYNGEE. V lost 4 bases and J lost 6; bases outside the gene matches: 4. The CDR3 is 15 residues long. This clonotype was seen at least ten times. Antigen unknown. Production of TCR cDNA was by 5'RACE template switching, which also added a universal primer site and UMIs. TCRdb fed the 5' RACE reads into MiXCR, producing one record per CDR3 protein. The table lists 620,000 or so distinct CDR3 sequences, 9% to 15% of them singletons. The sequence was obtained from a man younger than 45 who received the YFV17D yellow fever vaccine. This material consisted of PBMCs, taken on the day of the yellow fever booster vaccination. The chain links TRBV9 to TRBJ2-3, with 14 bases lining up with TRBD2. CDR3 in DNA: TGTGCCAGCAGCCGGACTAGCGGGAGGACGGATACGCAGTATTTT. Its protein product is CASSRTSGRTDTQYF.